The T cell receptor (beta chain) under discussion was sequenced for a study of blood T cells in healthy people across ages. For the study at large: Through template switching, about one barcoded beta molecule was captured per two T cells, as measured in model experiments.

The length of the CDR3 is 14 residues. Germline values: CDR1 LNHNV, CDR2 YYDKDF (reference sequence). Trimming took 7 bases from V and 9 from J; bases not matched to a gene: 11. This clonotype appeared many times. With a J-beta primer mix and a sample-barcoded 5' primer, a second PCR ran about 6 to 11 cycles. Any given sample supplied a minimum of 2.5 million CDR3-containing paired-end reads. TCRdb called the 5' RACE reads again in MiXCR, with one record for every CDR3 protein. The sample consists of around 1,500,000 distinct CDR3 sequences, 28% of them appearing once. Sequenced input: blood. This TCR was recovered from a woman between 25 and 40 years old in good health. J is TRBJ2-1 and V is TRBV15, with 8 nucleotides matching TRBD2. The CDR3 DNA follows: TGTGCCACCACCGCTACAGCGGGGGTCGGTGAGCAGTTCTTC. The encoded protein is CATTATAGVGEQFF.